Listed below are T cell receptor beta chains from one sample, sequenced in a study of T cell repertoires in cytomegalovirus infection. TCRdb recomputed calls from the reads with MiXCR, one row per CDR3 protein. Found here are about 160,000 distinct CDR3 sequences, more than 15% of them singletons; the top ten hold roughly a sixth. The sample taken for sequencing was CD8+ T cells from PBMCs. The source of these receptors is a human donor in good health (CMV status not recorded). Some clones in this sample may be carry-over from other donors' samples. CDR3s include the opening cysteine and the closing phenylalanine or tryptophan. The order of the fields is D gene, J gene, clone size, V gene, CDR3 protein, CDR3 DNA. D genes are given only for firm matches. Clone size, where shown, is once, few, many, or a class for clones that have expanded.

>.|TRBJ2-3|few|TRBV11-2
CASSSPEFSSTDTQYF
TGTGCCAGCAGCTCACCAGAGTTCTCTAGCACAGATACGCAGTATTTT
>.|TRBJ2-3|.|TRBV4-1
CASSQEWDRDTQYF
TGCGCCAGCAGCCAAGAATGGGATCGAGATACGCAGTATTTT
>.|TRBJ1-1|many|TRBV12-3/TRBV12-4
CASSFLGTEAFF
TGTGCCAGCAGTTTTTTAGGCACTGAAGCTTTCTTT
>.|TRBJ2-3|.|TRBV11-2
CASSLRRERITDTQYF
TGTGCCAGCAGCTTACGGAGGGAGCGCATCACAGATACGCAGTATTTT
>.|TRBJ2-1|few|TRBV7-3
CASSARDSSYNEQFF
TGTGCCAGCAGCGCAAGGGACTCTTCTTACAATGAGCAGTTCTTC
>.|TRBJ2-5|few|TRBV7-2
CASSSPGLETQYF
TGTGCCAGCAGCTCACCGGGACTGGAGACCCAGTACTTC
>.|TRBJ1-2|few|TRBV7-9
CASSPRQLLTPGGYTF
TGTGCCAGCAGCCCCAGACAGCTACTAACCCCCGGGGGCTACACCTTC
>.|TRBJ1-5|few|TRBV7-9
CASSPPRKRNQPQHF
TGTGCCAGCAGCCCCCCTAGGAAGAGAAATCAGCCCCAGCATTTT
>TRBD1|TRBJ1-1|.|TRBV7-3
CASSGWTGASTEAFF
TGTGCCAGCAGCGGATGGACAGGGGCTAGCACTGAAGCTTTCTTT
>.|TRBJ2-1|few|TRBV19
CASSIDGSSYNEQFF
TGTGCCAGTAGTATTGACGGGAGCTCCTACAATGAGCAGTTCTTC
>.|TRBJ2-1|few|TRBV2
CASSGDAKTNNEQFF
TGTGCCAGCAGTGGGGACGCCAAAACTAACAATGAGCAGTTCTTC
>TRBD1|TRBJ1-2|many|TRBV5-4
CASSLDRDYGYTF
TGTGCCAGCAGCTTAGACAGGGACTATGGCTACACCTTC
>.|TRBJ2-1|many|TRBV6-2/TRBV6-3
CASGGGEYNEQFF
TGTGCCTCAGGAGGCGGGGAATACAATGAGCAGTTCTTC
>TRBD1|TRBJ2-5|.|TRBV7-9
CASSGQGSGETQYF
TGTGCCAGCAGCGGACAGGGGTCCGGAGAGACCCAGTACTTC
>.|TRBJ1-1|many|TRBV7-2
CASSFYKGEAFF
TGTGCCAGCAGCTTTTACAAGGGCGAAGCTTTCTTT
>.|TRBJ2-2|few|TRBV6-2/TRBV6-3
CASSYSMVAGAGELFF
TGTGCCAGCAGTTACTCGATGGTGGCAGGGGCCGGGGAGCTGTTTTTT
>TRBD1|TRBJ1-5|many|TRBV28
CASSLVQGGRNQPQHF
TGTGCCAGCAGTTTGGTACAGGGGGGACGCAATCAGCCCCAGCATTTT
>TRBD1|TRBJ1-1|few|TRBV5-1
CASTDRAGTEAFF
TGCGCCAGTACCGACAGGGCCGGGACTGAAGCTTTCTTT
>.|TRBJ2-7|.|TRBV29-1
CSVEDWVRKYEQYF
TGCAGCGTTGAAGATTGGGTCAGAAAATACGAGCAGTACTTC
>.|TRBJ1-2|many|TRBV7-8
CASSLGGTNYGYTF
TGTGCCAGCAGCTTAGGGGGAACGAACTATGGCTACACCTTC
>.|TRBJ2-7|.|TRBV20-1
CSARDWATSYEQYF
TGCAGTGCTAGAGATTGGGCCACCTCCTACGAGCAGTACTTC
>.|TRBJ1-2|few|TRBV27
CASSTQPQGSDGYTF
TGTGCCAGCAGTACACAACCACAGGGATCTGATGGCTACACCTTC
>.|TRBJ2-1|few|TRBV25-1
CASSSSVYNEQFF
TGTGCCAGCAGTTCATCGGTCTACAATGAGCAGTTCTTC
>TRBD2|TRBJ2-7|.|TRBV28
CASSLWTSDHSYEQYF
TGTGCCAGCAGTCTGTGGACTAGCGACCATTCCTACGAGCAGTACTTC
>TRBD2|TRBJ2-3|few|TRBV6-2/TRBV6-3
CASSYPSSGSPTRITDTQYF
TGTGCCAGCAGTTACCCTTCGAGCGGGAGTCCGACCCGCATCACAGATACGCAGTATTTT
>.|TRBJ2-1|.|TRBV28
CALRPQASNNEQFF
TGTGCCCTCAGACCACAGGCTAGTAACAATGAGCAGTTCTTC
>.|TRBJ2-3|.|TRBV29-1
CSVEPIAESLDTQYF
TGCAGCGTTGAACCGATTGCCGAGTCCTTGGATACGCAGTATTTT
>TRBD1|TRBJ2-7|few|TRBV4-3
CASSPDRGYGYEQYF
TGCGCCAGCAGCCCGGACAGGGGCTATGGGTACGAGCAGTACTTC
>TRBD2|TRBJ2-5|few|TRBV7-8
CASSLAGEGPRETQYF
TGTGCCAGCAGCTTAGCGGGGGAGGGGCCGCGGGAGACCCAGTACTTC
>TRBD2|TRBJ2-1|few|TRBV7-9
CASSFRTRGEHEQFF
TGTGCCAGCAGCTTCCGAACCCGGGGGGAGCATGAGCAGTTCTTC
>TRBD2|TRBJ2-7|.|TRBV7-6
CASSSSGGPYEQYF
TGTGCCAGCAGCTCTAGCGGGGGTCCATACGAGCAGTACTTC
>.|TRBJ1-1|few|TRBV7-2
CASPWTPGLNTEAFF
TGTGCCAGCCCCTGGACCCCAGGGTTGAACACTGAAGCTTTCTTT
>TRBD1|TRBJ1-1|.|TRBV20-1
CSARDRGKTEAFF
TGCAGTGCTAGGGACAGGGGAAAGACTGAAGCTTTCTTT
>.|TRBJ1-2|few|TRBV29-1
CSVEGRLAQGYGYTF
TGCAGCGTTGAGGGACGGCTCGCACAAGGGTATGGCTACACCTTC
>.|TRBJ2-1|few|TRBV7-2
CASSLEAWTNNEQFF
TGTGCCAGCAGCTTAGAGGCTTGGACCAACAATGAGCAGTTCTTC
>TRBD1|TRBJ2-5|few|TRBV6-2/TRBV6-3
CASSGRTGPETQYF
TGTGCCAGCAGCGGCCGGACAGGGCCCGAGACCCAGTACTTC
>TRBD2|TRBJ2-2|.|TRBV29-1
CSVGLENTGELFF
TGCAGCGTCGGACTAGAGAACACCGGGGAGCTGTTTTTT
>TRBD2|TRBJ2-7|.|TRBV6-6
CASSADKREGHYEQYF
TGTGCCAGCAGTGCCGACAAGCGGGAGGGCCATTACGAGCAGTACTTC
>.|TRBJ2-2|few|TRBV28
CASSPAGYLTGELFF
TGTGCCAGCAGCCCCGCGGGATACCTCACCGGGGAGCTGTTTTTT
>.|TRBJ1-5|few|TRBV29-1
CSAGGTNEDNQPQHF
TGCAGCGCGGGGGGGACAAATGAAGATAATCAGCCCCAGCATTTT